These 4 T cell receptor beta chains originate from one sample sequenced in a study of T cells in Graves' hyperthyroidism and ophthalmopathy. The CDR3 regions of TCR beta were amplified from RNA transcripts. TCR CDR3 regions were first amplified by RT-PCR with HTBI primers. Each CDR3 protein is one row after TCRdb ran MiXCR on the multiplex PCR reads. The table records 300,000 to 350,000 distinct CDR3 sequences, roughly 14% of them present only once. The specimen sequenced was blood. The receptors here all came from a woman aged 25 to 39 with Graves' hyperthyroidism.

The J gene is TRBJ1-5, the V gene TRBV7-8; D remains unclear. The length of the CDR3 is 16 residues. V was pared by 1 base and J by 2 bases, with 12 bases between. Per germline, CDR1 SGHVS and CDR2 FQNEAQ. The CDR3 bases are TGTGCCAGCAGCTTAGGTTTCAGGTCAGGCAATCAGCCCCAGCATTTT. It yields the protein CASSLGFRSGNQPQHF.

V and J are TRBV7-2 and TRBJ1-6; unclear D gene. This CDR3 has 13 residues. Trimming pared 2 bases from V and 8 bases from J, leaving 7 bases between. Germline values: CDR1 SGHTA, CDR2 FQGNSA. This CDR3 is CASSLSADSPLHF. In DNA form, the CDR3 reads TGTGCCAGCAGCTTATCGGCGGATTCACCCCTCCACTTT.

The sample holds many counts of this clonotype. This sequence joins TRBV24-1 and TRBJ2-1; TRBD2 matches at 9 bases. Germline V gene data show CDR1 as KGHDR and CDR2 as SFDVKD. The CDR3 is 15 residues long. The junction had 2 bases not matched to a gene; V was cut back by 0 bases and J by 6 bases. The CDR3 protein is CATSDLLAGPNEQFF. CDR3 DNA sequence: TGTGCCACCAGTGATTTGCTAGCGGGACCCAATGAGCAGTTCTTC.

V is TRBV5-4 and J is TRBJ2-3, with D hard to call. V lost 4 bases and J 2 bases, leaving 17 bases between the germline ends. The CDR3 is 16 residues long. Per germline, CDR1 SGHNT and CDR2 YYREEE (reference sequence). CDR3 nucleotides: TGTGCCAGCAGCCCCATGGGCGTACTTAACACAGATACGCAGTATTTT. Amino acid sequence: CASSPMGVLNTDTQYF.